This T cell receptor (beta chain) was captured in a study of control samples from healthy donors and cancer patients. Only in-frame clones appear in the TCRdb table, and some are missing; sequencing was by immunoSEQ multiplex PCR. The table records 150,000 to 160,000 clones, roughly 94% of them present only once. Sequencing was performed on blood. The source is a man aged 35 to 55 in good health.

Written as DNA, the CDR3 is TGTGCCAGCAGCCAAGTTTCCGCATATGGCTACACCTTC. Translating gives CASSQVSAYGYTF. V is TRBV3-1 (or the pseudogene TRBV3-2) and J is TRBJ1-2, with D unresolved. The CDR3 totals 13 residues. Deletions cut 1 base from V and 5 bases from J, with 8 bases between. Germline V lookup: CDR1 LGHDT, CDR2 YNNKEL (reference sequence).